This T cell receptor beta chain is from a study of blood T cell repertoires in COVID-19. The wider study: T cells, B-cell-depleted T cells, or PBMCs provided the cDNA or gDNA that served as material.

Germline V CDR1 and CDR2: MNHEY, SVGAGI. This CDR3 has 15 amino acids. V lost 6 bases and J lost 5; bases outside the gene matches: 6. Repertoires were generated with immunoSEQ multiplex PCR, while TCRdb's copy carries only in-frame clones and drops some. The repertoire holds about 440,000 clones, with roughly 87% as singletons. Sequencing was performed on PBMCs or T cells enriched from blood (not recorded which). This receptor was obtained from a man aged 18 to 35 who had recovered from COVID-19. This chain uses TRBV6-5 with TRBJ2-6, with TRBD1 matching over 8 bases. CDR3 nucleotide sequence: TGTGCCAGCAGAGGACAGGGCTTCTGGGCCAACGTCCTGACTTTC. It is translated as CASRGQGFWANVLTF.